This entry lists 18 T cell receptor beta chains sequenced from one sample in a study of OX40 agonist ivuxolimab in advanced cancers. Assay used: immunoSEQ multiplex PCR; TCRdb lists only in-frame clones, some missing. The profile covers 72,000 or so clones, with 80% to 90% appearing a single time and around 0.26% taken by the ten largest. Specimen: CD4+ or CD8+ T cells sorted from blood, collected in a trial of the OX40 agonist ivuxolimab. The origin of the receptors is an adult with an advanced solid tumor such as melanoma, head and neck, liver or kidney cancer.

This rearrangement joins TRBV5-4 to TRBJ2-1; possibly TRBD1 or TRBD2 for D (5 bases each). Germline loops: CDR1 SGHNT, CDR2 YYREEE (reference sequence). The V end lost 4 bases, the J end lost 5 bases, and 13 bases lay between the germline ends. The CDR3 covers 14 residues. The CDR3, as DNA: TGTGCCAGCAGCCAGGGAGCGGCCGACAATGAGCAGTTCTTC. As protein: CASSQGAADNEQFF.

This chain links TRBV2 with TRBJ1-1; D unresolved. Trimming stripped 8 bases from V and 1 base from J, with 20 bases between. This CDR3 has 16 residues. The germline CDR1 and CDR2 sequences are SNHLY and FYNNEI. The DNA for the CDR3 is TGTGCCAGCCAATTTGGTAGGCTTTTTGGGAACACTGAAGCTTTCTTT. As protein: CASQFGRLFGNTEAFF. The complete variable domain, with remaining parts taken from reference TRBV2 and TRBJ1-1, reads EPEVTQTPSHQVTQMGQEVILRCVPISNHLYFYWYRQILGQKVEFLVSFYNNEISEKSEIFDDQFSVERPDGSNFTLKIRSTKLEDSAMYFCASQFGRLFGNTEAFFGQGTRLTVV.

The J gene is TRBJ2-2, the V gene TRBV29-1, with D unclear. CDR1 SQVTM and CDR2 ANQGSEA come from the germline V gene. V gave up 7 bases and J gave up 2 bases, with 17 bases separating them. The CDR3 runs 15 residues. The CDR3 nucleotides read TGCAGCGGCGGACCGATTAAAATTAACACCGGGGAGCTGTTTTTT. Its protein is CSGGPIKINTGELFF.

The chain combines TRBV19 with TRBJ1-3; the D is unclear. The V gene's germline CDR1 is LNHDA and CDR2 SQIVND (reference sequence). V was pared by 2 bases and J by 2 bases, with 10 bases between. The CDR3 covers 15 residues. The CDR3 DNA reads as TGTGCCAGTAGTATATTAGGGTCTCCTGGAAACACCATATATTTT. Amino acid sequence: CASSILGSPGNTIYF.

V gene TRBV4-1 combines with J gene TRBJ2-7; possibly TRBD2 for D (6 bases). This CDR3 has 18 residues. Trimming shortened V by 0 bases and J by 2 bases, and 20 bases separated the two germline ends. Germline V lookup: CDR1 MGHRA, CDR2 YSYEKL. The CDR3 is CASSQDGSGFLAAYEQYF. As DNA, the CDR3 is TGCGCCAGCAGCCAAGACGGGAGCGGGTTTCTCGCGGCCTACGAGCAGTACTTC.

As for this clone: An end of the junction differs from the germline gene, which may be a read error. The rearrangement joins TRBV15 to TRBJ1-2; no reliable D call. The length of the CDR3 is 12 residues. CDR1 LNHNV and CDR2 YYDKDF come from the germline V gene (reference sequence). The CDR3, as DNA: TGTGCCACCAGCGGAGAAGTCGGGGGCTACACCTTC. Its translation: CATSGEVGGYTF.

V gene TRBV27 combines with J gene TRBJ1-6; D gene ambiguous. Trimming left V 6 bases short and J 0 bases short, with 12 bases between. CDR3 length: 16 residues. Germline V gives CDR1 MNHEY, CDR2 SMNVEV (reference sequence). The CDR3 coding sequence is TGTGCCAGCAGACCCTCCGTGGGCTCCTATAATTCACCCCTCCACTTT. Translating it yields CASRPSVGSYNSPLHF.

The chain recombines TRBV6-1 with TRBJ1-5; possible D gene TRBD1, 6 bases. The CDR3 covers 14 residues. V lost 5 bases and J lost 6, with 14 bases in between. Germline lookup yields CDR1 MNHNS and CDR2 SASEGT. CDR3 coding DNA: TGTGCCAGCAGTCCAACAGGGCGCGGTCAGCCCCAGCATTTT. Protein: CASSPTGRGQPQHF.

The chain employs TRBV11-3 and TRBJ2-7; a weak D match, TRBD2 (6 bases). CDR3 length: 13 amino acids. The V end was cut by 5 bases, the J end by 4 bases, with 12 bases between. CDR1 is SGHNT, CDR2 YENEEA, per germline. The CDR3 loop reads CASSPGEQYEQYF. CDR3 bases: TGTGCCAGCAGCCCGGGGGAGCAATACGAGCAGTACTTC.

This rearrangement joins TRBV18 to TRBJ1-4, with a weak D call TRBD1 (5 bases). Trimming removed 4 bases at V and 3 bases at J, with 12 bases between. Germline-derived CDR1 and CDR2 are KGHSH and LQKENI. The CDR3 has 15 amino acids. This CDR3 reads CASSRSGGSNEKLFF. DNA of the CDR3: TGTGCCAGCTCACGCAGTGGGGGTTCTAATGAAAAACTGTTTTTT.

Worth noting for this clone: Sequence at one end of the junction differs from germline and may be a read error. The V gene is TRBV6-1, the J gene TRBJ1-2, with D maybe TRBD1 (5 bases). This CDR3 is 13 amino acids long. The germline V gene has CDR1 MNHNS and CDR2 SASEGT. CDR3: CASSEGTVHGYTF. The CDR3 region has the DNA TGTGCCAGCAGCGAAGGGACCGTCCATGGCTACACCTTC.

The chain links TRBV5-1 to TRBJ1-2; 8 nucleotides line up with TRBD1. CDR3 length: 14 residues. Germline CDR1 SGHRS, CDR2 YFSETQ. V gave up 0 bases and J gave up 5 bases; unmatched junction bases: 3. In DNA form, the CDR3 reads TGCGCCAGCAGCTTGGAGGGACAGGAATATGGCTACACCTTC. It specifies CASSLEGQEYGYTF.

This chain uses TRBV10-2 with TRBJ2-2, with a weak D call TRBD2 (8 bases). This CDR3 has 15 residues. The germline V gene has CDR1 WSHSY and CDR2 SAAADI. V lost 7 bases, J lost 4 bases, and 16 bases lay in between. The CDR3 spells CASKGLAGGTGELFF. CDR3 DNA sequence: TGCGCCAGCAAAGGACTAGCAGGGGGCACCGGGGAGCTGTTTTTT.

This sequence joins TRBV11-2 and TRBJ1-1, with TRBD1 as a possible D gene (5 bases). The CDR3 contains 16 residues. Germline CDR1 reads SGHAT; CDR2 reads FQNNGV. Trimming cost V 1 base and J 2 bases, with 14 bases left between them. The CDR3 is CASSLVGGSANTEAFF. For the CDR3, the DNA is TGTGCCAGCAGCTTAGTGGGGGGTTCGGCTAACACTGAAGCTTTCTTT.

This chain's CDR3 is CASSLRLAGNNEQFF. The DNA of the CDR3 is TGTGCCAGCAGCTTGCGTCTAGCGGGAAACAATGAGCAGTTCTTC. J is TRBJ2-1 and V is TRBV5-4; 9 bases agree with TRBD2. The length of the CDR3 is 15 residues. The junction had 4 bases not matched to a gene; V was cut back by 1 base and J by 5 bases. Germline values: CDR1 SGHNT, CDR2 YYREEE (reference sequence). The complete variable domain, with remaining parts taken from reference TRBV5-4 and TRBJ2-1, reads ETGVTQSPTHLIKTRGQQVTLRCSSQSGHNTVSWYQQALGQGPQFIFQYYREEENGRGNFPPRFSGLQFPNYSSELNVNALELDDSALYLCASSLRLAGNNEQFFGPGTRLTVL.

CDR3 sequence: CASSPPGRGRTGELFF. CDR3 bases: TGTGCCAGCTCGCCCCCCGGGAGGGGGCGAACCGGGGAGCTGTTTTTT. The V call is TRBV18, the J call TRBJ2-2; the D gene is possibly TRBD2 (8 bases). Germline lookup yields CDR1 KGHSH and CDR2 LQKENI. V was cut by 6 bases and J by 5 bases, with 19 bases left in between. This CDR3 contains 16 residues.

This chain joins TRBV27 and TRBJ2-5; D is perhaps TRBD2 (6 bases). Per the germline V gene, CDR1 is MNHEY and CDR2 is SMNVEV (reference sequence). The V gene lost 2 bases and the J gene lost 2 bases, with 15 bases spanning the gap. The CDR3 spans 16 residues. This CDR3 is CASSLRGWDSQETQYF. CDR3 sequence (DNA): TGTGCCAGCAGTTTACGGGGTTGGGACTCTCAAGAGACCCAGTACTTC.

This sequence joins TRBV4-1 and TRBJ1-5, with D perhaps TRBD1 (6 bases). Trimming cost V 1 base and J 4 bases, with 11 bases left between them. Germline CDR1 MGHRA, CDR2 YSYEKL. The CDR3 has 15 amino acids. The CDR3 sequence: CASSQGTQGNQPQHF. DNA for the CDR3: TGCGCCAGCAGCCAAGGGACCCAGGGGAATCAGCCCCAGCATTTT.